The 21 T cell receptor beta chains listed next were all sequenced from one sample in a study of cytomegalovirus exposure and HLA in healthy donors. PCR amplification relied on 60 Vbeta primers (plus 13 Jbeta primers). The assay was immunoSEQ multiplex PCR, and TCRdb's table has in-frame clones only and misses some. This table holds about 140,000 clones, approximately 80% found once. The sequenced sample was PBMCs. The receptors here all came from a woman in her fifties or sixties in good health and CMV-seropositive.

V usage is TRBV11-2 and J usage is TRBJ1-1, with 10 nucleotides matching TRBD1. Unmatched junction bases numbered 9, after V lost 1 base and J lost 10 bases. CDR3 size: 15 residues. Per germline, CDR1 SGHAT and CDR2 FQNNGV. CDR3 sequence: CASSLGWGTGEGAFF. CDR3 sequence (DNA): TGTGCCAGCAGCTTAGGTTGGGGGACAGGGGAAGGAGCTTTCTTT.

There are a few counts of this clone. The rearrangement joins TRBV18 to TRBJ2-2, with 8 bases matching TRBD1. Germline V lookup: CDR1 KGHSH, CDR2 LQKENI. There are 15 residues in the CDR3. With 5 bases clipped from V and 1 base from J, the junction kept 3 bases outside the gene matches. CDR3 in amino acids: CASSSGTGNTGELFF. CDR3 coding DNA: TGTGCCAGCTCATCGGGGACAGGGAACACCGGGGAGCTGTTTTTT.

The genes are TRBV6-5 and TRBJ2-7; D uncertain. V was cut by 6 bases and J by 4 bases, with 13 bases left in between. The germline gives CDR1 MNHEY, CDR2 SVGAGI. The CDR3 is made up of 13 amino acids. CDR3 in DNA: TGTGCCAGCAGCCGCTCAGGTGGATACGAGCAGTACTTC. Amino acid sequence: CASSRSGGYEQYF.

In DNA form, the CDR3 reads TGTGCCAGCAGTGAAGGGGACAGATGGGAGCCCCAGCATTTT. Its translation: CASSEGDRWEPQHF. The rearrangement links TRBV6-1 to TRBJ1-5, with TRBD1 matching 7 bases. Looked up from germline, CDR1 is MNHNS and CDR2 is SASEGT. J lost 8 bases, V lost 1 base, and 5 bases had no gene match. The CDR3 contains 14 residues.

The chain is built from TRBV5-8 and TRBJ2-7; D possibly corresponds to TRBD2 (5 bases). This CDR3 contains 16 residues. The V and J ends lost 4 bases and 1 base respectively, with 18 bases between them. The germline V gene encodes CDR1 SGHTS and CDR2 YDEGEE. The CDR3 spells CASSLAPNFPSYEQYF. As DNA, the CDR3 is TGTGCCAGCAGCCTAGCCCCTAATTTCCCTTCCTACGAGCAGTACTTC.

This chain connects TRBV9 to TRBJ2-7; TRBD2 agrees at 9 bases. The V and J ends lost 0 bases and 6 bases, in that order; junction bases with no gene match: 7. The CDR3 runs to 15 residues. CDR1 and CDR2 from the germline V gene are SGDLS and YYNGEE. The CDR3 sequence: CASSVVGTSKGEQYF. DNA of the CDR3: TGTGCCAGCAGCGTAGTGGGGACTAGCAAGGGCGAGCAGTACTTC. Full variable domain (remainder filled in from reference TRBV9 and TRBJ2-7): DSGVTQTPKHLITATGQRVTLRCSPRSGDLSVYWYQQSLDQGLQFLIQYYNGEERAKGNILERFSAQQFPDLHSELNLSSLELGDSALYFCASSVVGTSKGEQYFGPGTRLTVT.

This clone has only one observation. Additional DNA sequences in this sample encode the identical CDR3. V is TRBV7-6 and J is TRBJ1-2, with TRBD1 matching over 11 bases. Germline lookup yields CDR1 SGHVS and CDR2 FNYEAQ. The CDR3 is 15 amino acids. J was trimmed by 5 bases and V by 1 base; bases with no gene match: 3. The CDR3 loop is CASSLGTGGSYGYTF. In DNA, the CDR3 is TGTGCCAGCAGCTTAGGGACAGGGGGCAGTTATGGCTACACCTTC.

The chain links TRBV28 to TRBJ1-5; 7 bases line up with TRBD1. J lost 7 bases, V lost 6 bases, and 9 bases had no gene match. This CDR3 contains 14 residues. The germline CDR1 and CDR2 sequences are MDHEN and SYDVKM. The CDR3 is CASSEQGESQPQHF. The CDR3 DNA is TGTGCCAGCAGCGAGCAGGGGGAAAGCCAGCCCCAGCATTTT.

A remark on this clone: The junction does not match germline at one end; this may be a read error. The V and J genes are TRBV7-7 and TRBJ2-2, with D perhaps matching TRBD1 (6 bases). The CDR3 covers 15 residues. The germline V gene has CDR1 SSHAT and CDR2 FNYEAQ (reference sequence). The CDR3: CASSTGIGGSGELFF. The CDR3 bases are TGTGCTAGCAGCACCGGTATAGGGGGTTCCGGGGAGCTGTTTTTT.

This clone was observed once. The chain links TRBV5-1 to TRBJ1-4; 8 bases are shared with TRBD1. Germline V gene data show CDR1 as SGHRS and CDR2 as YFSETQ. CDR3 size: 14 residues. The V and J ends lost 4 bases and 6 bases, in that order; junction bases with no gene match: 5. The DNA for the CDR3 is TGCGCCAGCAGCCCTCAGGGGGCATATGAAAAACTGTTTTTT. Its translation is CASSPQGAYEKLFF.

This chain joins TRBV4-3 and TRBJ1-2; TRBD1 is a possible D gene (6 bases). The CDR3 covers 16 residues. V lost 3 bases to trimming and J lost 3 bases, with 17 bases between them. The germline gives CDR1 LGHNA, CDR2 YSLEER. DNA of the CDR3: TGCGCCAGCAGCCAGAGCGTGACAGGATTTTACTATGGCTACACCTTC. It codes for CASSQSVTGFYYGYTF.

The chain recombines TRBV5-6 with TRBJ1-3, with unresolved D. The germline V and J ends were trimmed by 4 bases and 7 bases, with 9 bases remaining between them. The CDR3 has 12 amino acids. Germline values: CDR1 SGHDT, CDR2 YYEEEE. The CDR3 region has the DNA TGTGCCAGCAGCCTTGCCCGGAACACCATATATTTT. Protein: CASSLARNTIYF.

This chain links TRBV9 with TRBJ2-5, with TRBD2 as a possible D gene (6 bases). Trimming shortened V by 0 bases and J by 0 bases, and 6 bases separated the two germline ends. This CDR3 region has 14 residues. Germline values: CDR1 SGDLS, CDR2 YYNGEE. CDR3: CASSVGGDQETQYF. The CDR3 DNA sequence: TGTGCCAGCAGCGTAGGGGGGGACCAAGAGACCCAGTACTTC.

CDR3 sequence reads: CASSQESGGDKLHGYTF. The CDR3 DNA is TGCGCCAGCAGCCAAGAAAGCGGGGGTGACAAATTGCATGGCTACACCTTC. V is TRBV4-1 and J is TRBJ1-2; a weak D match, TRBD1 (5 bases). Trimming shortened V by 0 bases and J by 6 bases, and 20 bases separated the two germline ends. The CDR3 is 17 residues long. The germline gives CDR1 MGHRA, CDR2 YSYEKL.

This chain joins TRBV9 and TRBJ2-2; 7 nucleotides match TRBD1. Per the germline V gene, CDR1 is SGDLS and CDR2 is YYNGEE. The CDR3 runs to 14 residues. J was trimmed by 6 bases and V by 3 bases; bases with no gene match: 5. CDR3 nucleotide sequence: TGTGCCAGCAGCGGAACTAGGGGGCCCGGGGAGCTGTTTTTT. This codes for CASSGTRGPGELFF.

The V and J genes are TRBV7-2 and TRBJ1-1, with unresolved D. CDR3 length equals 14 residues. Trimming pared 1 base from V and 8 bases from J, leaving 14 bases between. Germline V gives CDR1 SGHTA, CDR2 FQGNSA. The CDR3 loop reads CASSLGWQVLEAFF. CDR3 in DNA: TGTGCCAGCAGCTTAGGGTGGCAGGTACTCGAAGCTTTCTTT.

The CDR3 coding sequence is TGTGCCATCAGTGATCTGTGGACAGGCCGCACTGAAGCTTTCTTT. It yields the protein CAISDLWTGRTEAFF. The chain links TRBV10-3 to TRBJ1-1; 7 bases match TRBD1. The V gene's germline CDR1 is ENHRY and CDR2 SYGVKD. The CDR3 is made up of 15 amino acids. The V gene end was trimmed by 3 bases and the J gene end by 4 bases; junction bases not matched to a gene: 8.

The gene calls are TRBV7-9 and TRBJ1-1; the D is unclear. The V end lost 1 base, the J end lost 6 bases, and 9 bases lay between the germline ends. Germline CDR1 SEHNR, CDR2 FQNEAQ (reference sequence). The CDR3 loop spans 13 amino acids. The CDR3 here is CASSLGTLPEAFF. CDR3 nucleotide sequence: TGTGCCAGCAGCTTAGGGACTCTTCCTGAAGCTTTCTTT.

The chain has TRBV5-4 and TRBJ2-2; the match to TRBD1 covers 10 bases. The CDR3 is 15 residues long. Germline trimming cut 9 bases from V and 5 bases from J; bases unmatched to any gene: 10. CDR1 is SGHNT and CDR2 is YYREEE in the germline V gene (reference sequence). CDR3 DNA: TGTGCCAACTCGTACGGGACAGGGGTGACCGGGGAGCTGTTTTTT. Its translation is CANSYGTGVTGELFF.

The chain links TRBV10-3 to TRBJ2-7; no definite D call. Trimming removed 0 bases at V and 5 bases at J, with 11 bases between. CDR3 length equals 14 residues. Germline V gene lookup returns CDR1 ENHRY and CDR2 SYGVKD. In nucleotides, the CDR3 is TGTGCCATCAGTGAGTCGACCAGCGCCCACGAGCAGTACTTC. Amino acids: CAISESTSAHEQYF.

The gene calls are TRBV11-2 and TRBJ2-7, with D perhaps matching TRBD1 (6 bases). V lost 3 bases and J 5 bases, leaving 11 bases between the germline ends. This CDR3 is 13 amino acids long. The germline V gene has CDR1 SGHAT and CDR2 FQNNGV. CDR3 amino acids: CASSFPGENEQYF. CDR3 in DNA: TGTGCCAGCAGCTTTCCAGGGGAGAACGAGCAGTACTTC.